Listed below are T cell receptor beta chains from one sample, sequenced in a study of blood T cell repertoires in COVID-19. Method: immunoSEQ multiplex PCR; TCRdb's copy keeps in-frame clones and lacks some. The sample contains a few hundred thousand clones, about 85% of which appear only once. Material for sequencing was PBMCs or T cells enriched from blood (not recorded which). The receptor source for this set is a man aged 35 to 55 who had recovered from COVID-19. The conserved cysteine and the conserved F or W are not part of the CDR3 here. Clone size is stated in some rows and not others, as once, few, many or a class when expanded.

. | TRBV7-3 | ASSSTGTAGDTIY
. | TRBV5-1 | ASSFRGQGALSGANVLT
. | TRBV3-1/TRBV3-2 | ASSLGGNTEAF
. | TRBV25-1 | ASSGQGNQSPLH
few | TRBV7-8 | ASSLEKGYGYT
. | TRBV18 | ASSPPLSGQGTYEQY
once | TRBV7-9 | ASSDRQGAGEKLF
. | TRBV12-3/TRBV12-4 | ASSRGTEYGYT
once | TRBV20-1 | SASSSGRGTDTQY
. | TRBV7-3 | ASSLRPPGQGNEKLF
. | TRBV27 | ASSLMRGPTGELF
. | TRBV2 | ASSRGQGGFEQY
. | TRBV6-5 | ASSYSLEPYGYT
. | TRBV9 | ASSAGQGAGNTIY
. | TRBV7-9 | ASSPRTSGSGKQY